The sequence of this T cell receptor beta chain was determined in a study of shared clonotypes between healthy human individuals (dated by TCRdb to 2019 to 2021). Describing the broader study: The cohort comprised a couple of women and a few men aged 18 to 49 years. For each donor, CD4 naive and CD4 memory were each run on three plates, CD8 naive on two plates, and CD8 memory on one plate. The study deeply sequenced blood TCR repertoires of about 5 healthy adults to estimate repertoire size and the extent of clonotype sharing between individuals. Libraries were prepared and TCR repertoires were sequenced by different laboratories using diverse techniques, in order to increase sequencing depth and limit assay-specific biases. Per donor, leukapheresis produced somewhere between about 0.85 and 10 billion PBMCs. The paper's findings and limits, for the study overall: Rarefaction of sorted-subset datasets indicated incomplete sequencing despite the large sequencing depth. Higher generation probabilities were observed for clonotypes shared by all four sorted-subset donors than for non-shared clonotypes. When several donors were compared, the shared fraction of clonotypes was around 5% for naive CD4, 3.5% for naive CD8, more than 2% for memory CD4, and around 0.4% for memory CD8. Pairwise subsampling led to the expectation that sequencing depth would affect the degree of clonotype sharing among donors. The genetic and exposure-history diversity represented was limited by the small number of donors. Naive subsets generally had larger estimated clonotype richness than memory subsets. Sampling was restricted to blood, and TCR repertoires in tissues likely differ from the TCR repertoires found in blood.

CD8 naive samples were obtained by positive selection for CCR7 among CD45RO-negative cells, yielding a CD45RA+CCR7+ population from which TemRA cells were excluded. Healthy HIV-negative adults with no recently reported acute infections or vaccinations were included as donors. Every donor was a Caucasian adult residing in Nashville, Tennessee, USA. Blood was collected by leukapheresis, and PBMCs were isolated by Ficoll-Histopaque density gradient centrifugation and then cryopreserved in liquid nitrogen vapor phase. Purity and quantity of every magnetically sorted T cell population were checked by analytical flow cytometry. From each sorted fraction, genomic DNA was isolated and quantified by UV absorbance on a Nanodrop 2000c. Compared with germline, V lacks 4 bases and J lacks 3 bases; bases without a gene match: 15. The CDR3 goes from the cysteine to the phenylalanine over 18 residues. Here the CDR3 DNA is all that survives: 54 bases in frame from base 1. The germline V gene provides CDR1 SGHRS and CDR2 YFSETQ.

Notes on this clone: This clone's antigen is unknown. No much larger clone exists at a distance of one base, and base qualities are not known.

TCR CDR3 regions were amplified from genomic DNA by multiplex PCR using the deep immunoSEQ assay. Extracted genomic DNA from each cell subset was spread evenly across all wells of several immunoSEQ 96-well plates, with each plate serving as a replicate. For sorted subsets, around 200 ng genomic DNA, equal to about 30,000 T cell genomes, was loaded into each replicate PCR. Purified libraries were quantified with a Qubit 3.0 fluorometer, sized on a Bioanalyzer 2100, and re-quantified with the KAPA Library Quantification kit. Each immunoSEQ 96-well plate was sequenced on its own single-read 150-cycle Illumina NextSeq 550 flow cell. In the source study's methods: Because only junctional sequences without quality scores were contained in the immunoSEQ output, filtering matching that applied to full-length reads could not be performed. To assign V/J genes and CDR3, sequences were annotated using PyIR, a Python wrapper for IgBLAST v1.9, with IMGT germline references. Reads were filtered out if the reads had weak V/J assignments (E-value above 1e-6), no CDR3, stop codons, out-of-frame junctions, or ambiguous translated residues. V3J clonotypes were defined as sequences sharing an identical inferred V gene, J gene, and CDR3 amino acid sequence. The percentage overlap between two repertoires was calculated by dividing the number of shared unique clonotypes by the size of the smaller repertoire. Three approaches were used to assess repertoire richness: RTK rarefaction, the Chao1 estimator, and Recon v2.1 estimates of unobserved clonotypes. Generation probabilities were computed with OLGA for all TCRbeta clonotypes obtained by the gDNA method from several donors. TCRdb took this table from immuneACCESS and kept in-frame rearrangements with V and J called. Such tables lack part of the clones; where checked against another copy, unresolved V genes explain under half of the gap, and the rest is unexplained. Clone size and V and J calls were adopted from that table, with D and trimming inferred from the DNA. The table for this sample lists about 870,000 clones; 80% to 95% of them were counted only once. The ten largest clones take up nearly 25% of the sample.

The clonotype was recovered from a man between 25 and 39 years old in good health. Sequencing input: naive CD8+ T cells sorted from blood. The cell subset or site label corresponds to: CD45RA+CCR7+. The V and J genes are TRBV5-1 and TRBJ2-1, with TRBD1 matching 8 junction bases. The CDR3 region reads CASSRSRGPGTGYNEQFF. The DNA sequence reads TGCGCCAGCAGCCGATCCAGGGGGCCCGGGACAGGCTACAATGAGCAGTTCTTC. The CDR3 plus the reference TRBV5-1 and TRBJ2-1 genes for the other parts give the full variable domain: KAGVTQTPRYLIKTRGQQVTLSCSPISGHRSVSWYQQTPGQGLQFLFEYFSETQRNKGNFPGRFSGRQFSNSRSEMNVSTLELGDSALYLCASSRSRGPGTGYNEQFFGPGTRLTVL.